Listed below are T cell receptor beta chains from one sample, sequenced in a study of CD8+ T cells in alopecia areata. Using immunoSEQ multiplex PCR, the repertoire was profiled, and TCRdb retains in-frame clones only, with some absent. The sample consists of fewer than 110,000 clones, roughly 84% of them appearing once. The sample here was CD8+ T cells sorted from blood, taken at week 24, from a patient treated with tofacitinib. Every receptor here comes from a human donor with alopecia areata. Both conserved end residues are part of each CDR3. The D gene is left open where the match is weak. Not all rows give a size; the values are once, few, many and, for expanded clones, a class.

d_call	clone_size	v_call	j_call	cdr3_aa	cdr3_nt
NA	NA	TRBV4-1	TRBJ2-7	CASSLESSYEQYF	TGCGCCAGCAGCTTAGAGAGCTCCTACGAGCAGTACTTC
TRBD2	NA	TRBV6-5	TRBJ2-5	CASSYGLADQETQYF	TGTGCCAGCAGTTACGGGCTAGCGGATCAAGAGACCCAGTACTTC
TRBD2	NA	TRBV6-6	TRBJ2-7	CASTKGTSLYEQYF	TGTGCCAGCACCAAAGGGACTAGTCTCTACGAGCAGTACTTC
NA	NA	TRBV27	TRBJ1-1	CASSKQVMNTEAFF	TGTGCCAGCAGCAAACAGGTCATGAACACTGAAGCTTTCTTT
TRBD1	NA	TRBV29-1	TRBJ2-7	CSVRDRGSYEQYF	TGCAGCGTTCGGGACAGGGGCTCCTACGAGCAGTACTTC
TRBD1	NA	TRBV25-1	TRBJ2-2	CASSGMETGDHTGELFF	TGTGCCAGCAGTGGTATGGAGACAGGGGACCACACCGGGGAGCTGTTTTTT
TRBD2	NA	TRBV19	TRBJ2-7	CASSIAGTSFLDEQYF	TGTGCCAGTAGTATAGCCGGGACTAGCTTCCTGGACGAGCAGTACTTC
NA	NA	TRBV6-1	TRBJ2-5	CASDPWVAAQETQYF	TGTGCCAGCGACCCTTGGGTAGCGGCACAAGAGACCCAGTACTTC
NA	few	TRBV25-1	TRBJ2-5	CASRSQETQYF	TGTGCCAGCAGGTCCCAAGAGACCCAGTACTTC
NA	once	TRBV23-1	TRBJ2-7	CASSQGVPYEQYF	TGCGCCAGCAGTCAAGGGGTCCCCTACGAGCAGTACTTC
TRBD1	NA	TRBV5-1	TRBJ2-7	CASSFVETGGGEQYF	TGCGCCAGCAGCTTCGTAGAGACAGGGGGCGGCGAGCAGTACTTC
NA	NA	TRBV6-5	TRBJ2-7	CASSYLPGTYLYEQYF	TGTGCCAGCAGTTACCTACCCGGGACATACCTATACGAGCAGTACTTC
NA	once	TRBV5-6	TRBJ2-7	CASSSGAGREQYF	TGTGCCAGCAGCTCCGGGGCAGGGCGCGAGCAGTACTTC
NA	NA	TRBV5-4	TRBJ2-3	CASSFLTPGGTQYF	TGTGCCAGCAGTTTCCTGACTCCGGGTGGTACGCAGTATTTT
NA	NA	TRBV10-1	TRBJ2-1	CASSGNLLQQFF	TGCGCCAGCAGTGGAAATTTGTTACAGCAGTTCTTC
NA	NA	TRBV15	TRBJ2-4	CATSREGTTAKNIQYF	TGTGCCACCAGCAGAGAAGGGACAACAGCCAAAAACATTCAGTACTTC
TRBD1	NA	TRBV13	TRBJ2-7	CASSPQTGTGASYEQYF	TGTGCCAGCAGCCCCCAGACCGGGACAGGGGCTTCCTACGAGCAGTACTTC
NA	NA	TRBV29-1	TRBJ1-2	CSAPLGAYGYTF	TGCAGCGCCCCGTTAGGAGCCTATGGCTACACCTTC
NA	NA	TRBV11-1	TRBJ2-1	CASSLGRYNEQFF	TGTGCCAGCAGCTTAGGCAGGTACAATGAGCAGTTCTTC
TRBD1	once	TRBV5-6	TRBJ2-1	CASSLGTGAYNEQFF	TGTGCCAGCAGCTTGGGGACAGGGGCCTACAATGAGCAGTTCTTC
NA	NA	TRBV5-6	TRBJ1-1	CASSLGRGNTEAFF	TGTGCCAGCAGCTTGGGAAGGGGAAACACTGAAGCTTTCTTT
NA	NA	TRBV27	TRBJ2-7	CASSFGWGRGSYEQYF	TGTGCCAGCAGTTTTGGATGGGGTCGGGGATCCTACGAGCAGTACTTC
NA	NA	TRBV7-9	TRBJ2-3	CASSQRQVTSTDTQYF	TGTGCCAGCAGCCAACGACAGGTCACTAGCACAGATACGCAGTATTTT
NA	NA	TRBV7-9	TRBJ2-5	CASSQETQYF	TGTGCCAGCAGCCAAGAGACCCAGTACTTC
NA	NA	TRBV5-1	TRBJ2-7	CASSPDSPYEQYF	TGCGCCAGCAGCCCAGACAGCCCCTACGAGCAGTACTTC
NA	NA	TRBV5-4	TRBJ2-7	CASSLDGEQYF	TGTGCCAGCAGCTTGGATGGCGAGCAGTACTTC
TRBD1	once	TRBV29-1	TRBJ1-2	CSVEDEAGGNGYTF	TGCAGCGTTGAAGATGAGGCAGGGGGCAATGGCTACACCTTC
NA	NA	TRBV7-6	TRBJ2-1	CASSVGPGSVEQFF	TGTGCCAGCAGCGTAGGTCCCGGCTCGGTTGAGCAGTTCTTC
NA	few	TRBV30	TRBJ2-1	CAWTWGGEQFF	TGTGCCTGGACCTGGGGGGGCGAGCAGTTCTTC
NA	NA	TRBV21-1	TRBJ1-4	CASSKEVRGRGKLFF	TGTGCCAGCAGCAAAGAAGTCCGGGGGCGGGGAAAACTGTTTTTT
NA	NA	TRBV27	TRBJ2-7	CASSLLLGAGEQYF	TGTGCCAGCAGTTTACTCCTGGGAGCGGGCGAGCAGTACTTC
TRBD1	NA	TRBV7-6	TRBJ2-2	CASSHFPGQGNTGELFF	TGTGCCAGCAGCCATTTCCCGGGACAGGGTAACACCGGGGAGCTGTTTTTT
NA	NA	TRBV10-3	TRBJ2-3	CAISGVSPSTDTQYF	TGTGCCATCAGTGGGGTATCCCCGAGCACAGATACGCAGTATTTT
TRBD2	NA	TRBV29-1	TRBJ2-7	CSVRVAGSYEQYF	TGCAGCGTTCGAGTAGCGGGGTCCTACGAGCAGTACTTC
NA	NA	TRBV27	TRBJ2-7	CASGRPLLGEQYF	TGTGCCAGCGGGCGGCCTCTCCTGGGGGAGCAGTACTTC
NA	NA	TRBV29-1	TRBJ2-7	CSVEDRFGALAYEQYF	TGCAGCGTTGAAGATCGTTTCGGGGCTTTGGCCTACGAGCAGTACTTC
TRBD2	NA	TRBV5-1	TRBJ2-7	CASSLSRGDEQYF	TGCGCCAGCAGCCTATCCCGGGGGGACGAGCAGTACTTC
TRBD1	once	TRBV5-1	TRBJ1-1	CASSLAPGGTEAFF	TGCGCCAGCAGCTTGGCACCAGGGGGCACTGAAGCTTTCTTT
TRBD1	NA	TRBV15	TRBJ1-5	CATGEGAEPQHF	TGTGCCACGGGAGAGGGGGCCGAGCCCCAGCATTTT
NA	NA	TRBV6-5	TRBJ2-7	CASSYSGTYEQYF	TGTGCCAGCAGTTACTCGGGGACCTACGAGCAGTACTTC
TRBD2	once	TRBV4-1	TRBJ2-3	CASSPGGLGDTQYF	TGCGCCAGCAGCCCGGGGGGGCTAGGGGATACGCAGTATTTT
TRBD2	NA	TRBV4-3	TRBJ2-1	CASSPSGGAYNEQFF	TGCGCCAGCAGCCCCTCCGGGGGGGCGTACAATGAGCAGTTCTTC
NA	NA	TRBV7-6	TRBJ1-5	CASSLGRGQPQHF	TGTGCCAGCAGCTTAGGTAGGGGCCAGCCCCAGCATTTT
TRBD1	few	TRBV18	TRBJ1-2	CASSPPTGVPSYGYTF	TGTGCCAGCTCACCACCGACAGGGGTTCCCTCGTATGGCTACACCTTC
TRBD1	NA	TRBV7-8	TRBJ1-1	CASSLGQGLTEAFF	TGTGCCAGCAGCCTAGGACAGGGTTTAACTGAAGCTTTCTTT
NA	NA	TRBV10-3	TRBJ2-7	CAISEGGATYEQYF	TGTGCCATCTCTGAAGGAGGAGCAACCTACGAGCAGTACTTC
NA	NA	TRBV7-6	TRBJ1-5	CASSLGAGPDYNQPQHF	TGTGCCAGCAGCTTAGGAGCAGGTCCTGATTATAATCAGCCCCAGCATTTT
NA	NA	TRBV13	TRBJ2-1	CASTPGRVSINEQFF	TGTGCCAGCACCCCAGGCAGGGTCTCGATCAATGAGCAGTTCTTC
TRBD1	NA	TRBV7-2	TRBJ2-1	CASSLEGGLNEQFF	TGTGCCAGCAGCTTAGAAGGGGGCCTAAATGAGCAGTTCTTC
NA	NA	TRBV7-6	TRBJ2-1	CASSFLGYNEQFF	TGTGCCAGCAGCTTCCTGGGGTACAATGAGCAGTTCTTC